What follows are 3 T cell receptor beta chains derived from one specimen sequenced in a study of T-cell reconstitution after alpha-beta-depleted transplantation in children. Unique molecular identifiers were incorporated during preparation of the TCRbeta library. MiXCR, applied by TCRdb to the PCR reads, yields one record per CDR3 protein. In the table there are about 190,000 distinct CDR3 sequences, around 10% of which are singletons. This specimen consisted of PBMCs, obtained before TCRalphabeta/CD19-depleted stem cell transplant. These receptors were obtained from a boy between 2 and 10 years old with acute myeloid leukemia, due to receive a stem cell transplant.

This clonotype was found many times. The rearrangement uses TRBV4-1 and TRBJ2-1; no reliable D call. Germline V lookup: CDR1 MGHRA, CDR2 YSYEKL. The CDR3 has 16 residues. The V gene lost 1 base and the J gene lost 0 bases, with 10 bases spanning the gap. CDR3 nucleotide sequence: TGCGCCAGCAGCCAAGTGCTGGGTAACTCCTACAATGAGCAGTTCTTC. Protein: CASSQVLGNSYNEQFF.

The chain combines TRBV30 with TRBJ2-5, with a tentative D call TRBD2 (5 bases). From germline, CDR1 is GTSNPN and CDR2 SVGIG (reference sequence). The CDR3 is 14 amino acids. Trimming took 1 base from V and 5 from J, leaving 14 bases between them. The CDR3 DNA reads TGTGCCTGGAGTGAAGAGGTCAGGAGGGAGACCCAGTACTTC. Protein: CAWSEEVRRETQYF. The full variable domain, completed using reference TRBV30 and TRBJ2-5, is SQTIHQWPATLVQPVGSPLSLECTVEGTSNPNLYWYRQAAGRGLQLLFYSVGIGQISSEVPQNLSASRPQDRQFILSSKKLLLSDSGFYLCAWSEEVRRETQYFGPGTRLLVL.

The chain couples TRBV5-1 to TRBJ1-1, with D perhaps TRBD1 (6 bases). The V gene's germline CDR1 is SGHRS and CDR2 YFSETQ. This CDR3 region has 17 residues. V was pared by 7 bases and J by 5 bases, with 27 bases between. The CDR3 loop reads CASPDELAGAVVTEAFF. As DNA, the CDR3 is TGCGCCAGCCCTGATGAGTTGGCGGGGGCAGTTGTTACTGAAGCTTTCTTT. The full variable domain, with the rest looked up from reference TRBV5-1 and TRBJ1-1, is KAGVTQTPRYLIKTRGQQVTLSCSPISGHRSVSWYQQTPGQGLQFLFEYFSETQRNKGNFPGRFSGRQFSNSRSEMNVSTLELGDSALYLCASPDELAGAVVTEAFFGQGTRLTVV.